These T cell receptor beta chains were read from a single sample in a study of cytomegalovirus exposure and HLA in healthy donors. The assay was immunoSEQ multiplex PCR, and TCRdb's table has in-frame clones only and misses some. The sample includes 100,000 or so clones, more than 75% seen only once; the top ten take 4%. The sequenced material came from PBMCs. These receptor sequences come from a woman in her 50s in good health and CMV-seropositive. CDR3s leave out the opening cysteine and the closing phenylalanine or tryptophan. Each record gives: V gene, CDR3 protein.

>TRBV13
ASSPRRDTEAF
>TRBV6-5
ASSLEGRRETQY
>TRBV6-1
ASGRQGSNEKLF
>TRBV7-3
ASSLEPAGSYEQY
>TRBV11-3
ASSLDGAGGDYEQY
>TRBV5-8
ASRFLAGNYEQY
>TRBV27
ASSSPGTGGDTQY
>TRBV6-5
ASTTFGGTRETQY
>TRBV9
ASSGWMGGDTSSYNEQF
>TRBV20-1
SARADNEQF
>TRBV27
ASGNRGFREKLF
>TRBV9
ASSVGGKETQY
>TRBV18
ASSPGTYEQY
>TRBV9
ASSPHPPGAGGELF
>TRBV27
ASSFRGGERGETQY
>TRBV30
AWSLHLSPGVEPQH
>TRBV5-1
ASSFGQGAVNEQF
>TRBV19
ASSEQGSNYGYT
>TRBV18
ASSVYNDQPQH
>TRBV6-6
VCKQGRDTEAF
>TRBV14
ASSLDGLSGYT
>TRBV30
AWNFRQGPGETQY
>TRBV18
ASSPLGQVSDTQY
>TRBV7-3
ASSLGGDSPLH
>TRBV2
ASRDTSPRKQETQY
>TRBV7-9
SSSSGQGGREQY
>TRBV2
ASSLARSYEQY
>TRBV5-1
ASSPGQGPTDTQY
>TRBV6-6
ASSHTKRPNSYEQY
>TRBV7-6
ASSQAGTAYNEKLF
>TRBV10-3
AISESQGSSYEQY
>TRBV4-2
ASSRNLAGGYNEQF
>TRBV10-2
ASNTQTGNGEQY
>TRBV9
ASSVGQGSYNPPLH
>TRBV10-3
AIRAGVSTGELF
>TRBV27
ASSSGGSYNEQF
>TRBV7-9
ASSLKQGNSPLH
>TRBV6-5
ASTPWDRGDGYT
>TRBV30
AWSVGTGGNQPQH
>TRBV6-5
ASSVLLQDDYGYT
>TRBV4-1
ASSGTAEAF
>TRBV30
AWSTDTKNIQY
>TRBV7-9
ASSLKGVPSGQIDTQY
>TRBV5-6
ASSREGTVSGANVLT
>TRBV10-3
AISESGGGYQPQH
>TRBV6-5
ASGTRGSSYEQY
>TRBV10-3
AIWTGGTDTQY
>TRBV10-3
AITSGSTDTQY